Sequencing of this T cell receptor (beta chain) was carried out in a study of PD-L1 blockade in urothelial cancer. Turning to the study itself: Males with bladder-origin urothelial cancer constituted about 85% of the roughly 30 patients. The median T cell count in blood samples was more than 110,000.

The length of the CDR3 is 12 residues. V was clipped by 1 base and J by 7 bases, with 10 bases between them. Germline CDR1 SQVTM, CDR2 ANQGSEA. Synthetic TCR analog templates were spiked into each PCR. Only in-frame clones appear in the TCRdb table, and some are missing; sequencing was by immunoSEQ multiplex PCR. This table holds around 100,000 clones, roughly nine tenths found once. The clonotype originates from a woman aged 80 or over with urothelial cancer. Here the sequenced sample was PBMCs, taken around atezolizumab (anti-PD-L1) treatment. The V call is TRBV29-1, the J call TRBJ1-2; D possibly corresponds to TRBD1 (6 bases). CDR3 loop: CSVEVGGGGYTF. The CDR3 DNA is TGCAGCGTTGAAGTGGGAGGGGGTGGCTACACCTTC.